The 11 T cell receptor beta chains in this list originate from one sample, sequenced in a study of T-cell memory formation after mild COVID-19. TCRdb independently ran MiXCR on the 5' RACE reads; one entry per CDR3 protein. The repertoire has around 320,000 distinct CDR3 sequences, 13% to 15% of them found once; the top ten carry 21%. Sequences were obtained from PBMCs or a T cell subset sorted from them (not recorded which). These receptors were taken from a young man who had mild COVID-19 (a few samples of this study predate the infection). Cell type and time point are not known.

This clonotype has just a few counts. The CDR3 loop is CASSSRLGDTGELFF. CDR3 nucleotide sequence: TGTGCCAGCAGTTCCCGTCTGGGGGACACCGGGGAGCTGTTTTTT. V gene TRBV7-2 combines with J gene TRBJ2-2; D tentatively fits TRBD1 or TRBD2 (5 bases each). Trimming removed 6 bases at V and 3 bases at J, with 14 bases between. CDR1 is SGHTA and CDR2 is FQGNSA in the germline V gene. This CDR3 has 15 amino acids.

Only a few counts were recorded for this clonotype. The chain carries TRBV6-2 or TRBV6-3 and TRBJ1-6; the D is unclear. Germline V CDR1 and CDR2: MNHEY, SVGEGT. V was cut by 2 bases and J by 9 bases, with 14 bases left in between. The CDR3 contains 15 residues. CDR3 loop: CASSYPGRRTSPLHF. CDR3 DNA: TGTGCCAGCAGTTACCCCGGGAGACGGACTTCACCCCTCCACTTT.

The V call is TRBV6-5, the J call TRBJ2-3; D is tentatively TRBD1 or TRBD2 (5 bases each). Germline CDR1 MNHEY, CDR2 SVGAGI. Trimming removed 0 bases at V and 4 bases at J, with 11 bases between. The CDR3 covers 15 residues. CDR3 residues: CASSYSNGAPDTQYF. The CDR3 DNA is TGTGCCAGCAGTTACTCGAACGGGGCCCCAGATACGCAGTATTTT.

There are a few counts of this clonotype. The rearrangement joins TRBV6-1 to TRBJ1-4; tentatively, D is TRBD1 (5 bases). CDR1 is MNHNS, CDR2 SASEGT, per germline. The CDR3 totals 15 residues. With 4 bases removed from V and 0 bases from J, the gap between germline ends came to 9 bases. CDR3 DNA sequence: TGTGCCAGCAGTGGACAGAGCTCAACTAATGAAAAACTGTTTTTT. It encodes CASSGQSSTNEKLFF.

The rearrangement links TRBV19 to TRBJ1-1; TRBD1 might be the D (6 bases). Trimming took off 5 bases at V and 4 bases at J, with 14 bases between the two ends. Germline-derived CDR1 and CDR2 are LNHDA and SQIVND (reference sequence). The length of the CDR3 is 14 residues. CDR3 DNA sequence: TGTGCCAGTAGTTCCCGACAGGTCCCCACTGAAGCTTTCTTT. It translates to CASSSRQVPTEAFF.

The CDR3 protein is CATSISGGKQFF. DNA of the CDR3: TGTGCCACCAGCATTAGCGGGGGAAAGCAGTTCTTC. The V and J genes are TRBV15 and TRBJ2-1; 9 bases are a match to TRBD2. The V segment lost 4 bases and the J segment 11 bases; nucleotides outside the gene matches: 3. Germline CDR1 LNHNV, CDR2 YYDKDF (reference sequence). The CDR3 length is 12 residues.

The J gene is TRBJ2-6, the V gene TRBV7-6; a possible D gene is TRBD2 (7 bases). V lost 2 bases to trimming and J lost 4 bases, with 27 bases between them. CDR3 length: 21 amino acids. Germline assignment: CDR1 SGHVS and CDR2 FNYEAQ. Here the CDR3 DNA reads TGTGCCAGCAGCTTAATATACACTCGGGGGGCCCCCTTTGGAGGGGCCAACGTCCTGACTTTC. This translates into CASSLIYTRGAPFGGANVLTF.

The chain combines TRBV7-9 with TRBJ1-1; D is unresolved. This CDR3 has 11 amino acids. V lost 6 bases and J lost 8, with 10 bases in between. Per the germline V gene, CDR1 is SEHNR and CDR2 is FQNEAQ (reference sequence). The CDR3 DNA reads as TGTGCCAGCAGTCCACGGCCGGAAGCTTTCTTT. This sequence encodes CASSPRPEAFF.

This clonotype turned up a few times. The chain employs TRBV11-2 and TRBJ2-1, with 13 bases identical to TRBD2. J gave up 1 base and V 2 bases, and 2 bases lay outside the gene matches. Germline V lookup: CDR1 SGHAT, CDR2 FQNNGV. There are 17 residues in the CDR3. The chain's CDR3 is CASSLWTSGGSYNEQFF. The CDR3 DNA reads TGTGCCAGCAGCTTATGGACTAGCGGGGGTTCCTACAATGAGCAGTTCTTC.

This clonotype was observed a handful of times. V usage is TRBV4-1 and J usage is TRBJ2-2, with D perhaps TRBD2 (5 bases). Germline-derived CDR1 and CDR2 are MGHRA and YSYEKL. This CDR3 contains 17 residues. The V gene lost 0 bases and the J gene lost 6 bases, with 17 bases spanning the gap. Written as DNA, the CDR3 is TGCGCCAGCAGCCAAGATCAGGAGGTCGCCCGATCCGGGGAGCTGTTTTTT. This sequence encodes CASSQDQEVARSGELFF.

This clonotype was detected a few times. This sequence joins TRBV28 and TRBJ2-3; the D gene is possibly TRBD1 (6 bases). This CDR3 is 13 amino acids long. V lost 5 bases, J lost 8 bases, and 14 bases lay in between. CDR1 is MDHEN and CDR2 is SYDVKM in the germline V gene. The CDR3 region has the DNA TGTGCCAGCAGTACCACAGGGTTTGGTACGCAGTATTTT. It encodes CASSTTGFGTQYF.